This TCR beta chain was identified during a study of T cells in Graves' hyperthyroidism and ophthalmopathy. For the diagnoses, clinical symptoms, serum thyroxine and TRAb, thyroid ultrasound and orbital computed tomography were used. As concerns this clonotype: Its antigen is undetermined.

Amplified TCR beta CDR3 regions came from RNA transcripts. During a first-round RT-PCR of the TCR CDR3, the HTBI primer set was used. TCRdb called the multiplex PCR reads again in MiXCR, with one record for every CDR3 protein. The sample records more than 450,000 distinct CDR3 sequences, just under 20% being singletons. General study findings and limits: Stable hyperthyroidism was told apart from ophthalmopathy by a model built on 13 V-J features.

The length of the CDR3 is 17 residues. Germline loops: CDR1 MNHEY, CDR2 SMNVEV (reference sequence). V gave up 4 bases and J gave up 3 bases, with 21 bases separating them. The chain carries TRBV27 and TRBJ1-1; possible D gene TRBD1, 6 bases. The receptor comes from a man aged 40-49 years with Graves' ophthalmopathy. What was sequenced was blood. CDR3 protein: CASSSVYGRGLDTEAFF. The CDR3, as DNA: TGTGCCAGCAGTTCAGTTTATGGTCGGGGGCTCGACACTGAAGCTTTCTTT.